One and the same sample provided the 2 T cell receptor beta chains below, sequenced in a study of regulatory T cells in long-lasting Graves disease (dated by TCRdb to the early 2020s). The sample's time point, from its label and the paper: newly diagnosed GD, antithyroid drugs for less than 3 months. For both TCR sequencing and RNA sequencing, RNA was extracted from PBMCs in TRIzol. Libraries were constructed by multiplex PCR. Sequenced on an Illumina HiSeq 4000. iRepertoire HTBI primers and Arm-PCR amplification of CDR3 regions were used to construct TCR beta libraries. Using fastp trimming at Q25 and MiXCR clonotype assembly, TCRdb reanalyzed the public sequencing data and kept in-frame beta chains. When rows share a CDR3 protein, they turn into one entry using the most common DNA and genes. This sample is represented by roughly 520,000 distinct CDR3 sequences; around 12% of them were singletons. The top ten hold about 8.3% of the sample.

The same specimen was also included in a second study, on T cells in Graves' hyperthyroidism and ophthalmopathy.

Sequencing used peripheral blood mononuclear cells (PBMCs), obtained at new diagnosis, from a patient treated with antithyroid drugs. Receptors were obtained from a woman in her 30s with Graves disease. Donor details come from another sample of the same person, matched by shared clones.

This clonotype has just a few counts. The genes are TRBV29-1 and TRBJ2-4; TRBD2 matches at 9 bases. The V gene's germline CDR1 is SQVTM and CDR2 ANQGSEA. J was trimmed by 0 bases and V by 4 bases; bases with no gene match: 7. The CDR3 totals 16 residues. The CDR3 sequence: CSVVRLADLAKNIQYF. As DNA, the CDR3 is TGCAGCGTTGTTCGACTAGCGGACCTAGCCAAAAACATTCAGTACTTC.

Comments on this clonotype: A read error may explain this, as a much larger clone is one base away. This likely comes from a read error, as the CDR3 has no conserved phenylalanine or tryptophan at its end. The DNA for the CDR3 is TGTGCCAGCAGCCCTGGGCTAACCAATGAGCAGTTCTCC. Translated: CASSPGLTNEQFS. The V gene is TRBV11-3, the J gene TRBJ2-1; D ambiguous. The CDR3 has 13 residues. The germline V and J ends were trimmed by 5 bases and 6 bases, with 11 bases remaining between them. The germline CDR1 and CDR2 sequences are SGHNT and YENEEA.